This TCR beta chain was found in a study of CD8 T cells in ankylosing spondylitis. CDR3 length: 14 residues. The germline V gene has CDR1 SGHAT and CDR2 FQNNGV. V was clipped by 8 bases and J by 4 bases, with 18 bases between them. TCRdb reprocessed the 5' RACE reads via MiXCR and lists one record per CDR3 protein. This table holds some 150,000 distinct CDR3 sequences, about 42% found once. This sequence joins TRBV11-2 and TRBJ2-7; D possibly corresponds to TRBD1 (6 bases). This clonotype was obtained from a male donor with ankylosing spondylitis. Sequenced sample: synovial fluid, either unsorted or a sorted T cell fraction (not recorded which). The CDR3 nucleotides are TGTGCCAGCTTAGATTGGCCAGGGGTATACGAGCAGTACTTC. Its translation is CASLDWPGVYEQYF.